The clone carrying this T cell receptor beta chain was counted at least ten times. What it binds is unknown. This beta chain is off target for a library built for alpha chains, so its abundance means little. This sample was taken from a study of spatial heterogeneity in lung cancer. Study in general: Raw-read counts averaged over ten per unique TCR and UMI combination. Broader study findings: At resection, ubiquitous expanded tumor TCRs appeared in blood more than at follow-up.

The CDR3 totals 14 residues. Germline V gene data show CDR1 as SQVTM and CDR2 as ANQGSEA. Trimming left V 4 bases short and J 0 bases short, with 10 bases between. Individually, TCR cDNA molecules were each labelled with a unique molecular identifier. TCRdb ran MiXCR on the 5' RACE reads and lists one entry per CDR3 protein. The data show about 12,000 distinct CDR3 sequences, about 3.9% seen once. Stated time point: sample taken at primary tumor resection. Unsorted whole RNA of tumor, nontumor lung or frozen PBMC was sequenced. A total of some 70 untreated early-stage non-small cell lung cancer patients served as donors.

Sample: PBMCs, taken at surgery. This TCR was sampled from a male donor with early-stage non-small cell lung cancer. The chain joins TRBV29-1 to TRBJ2-1; no clear D gene. Written as DNA, the CDR3 is TGCAGCGTTGGTCTTCCGCTCTCCTACAATGAGCAGTTCTTC. This sequence encodes CSVGLPLSYNEQFF.